These 30 T cell receptor beta chains were sequenced from one sample in a study of blood T cell repertoires in COVID-19 (dated by TCRdb to between 2020 and 2021). The library was prepared using the immunoSEQ multiplex PCR assay. Entries here come from immuneACCESS through TCRdb and include only in-frame sequences with V and J called. Some clones fail to appear in such tables; in the studies checked, an unresolved V gene covers under half of the shortfall, and the cause of the remainder is unknown. The sample includes approximately 240,000 clones, with about 80% observed a single time. Of the sample, 4.5% to 6% falls within the top ten clones. The sequenced sample was peripheral blood. Source of these receptors: a woman older than 75 with active or convalescent COVID-19.

Only a few counts were recorded for this clone. The gene calls are TRBV11-2 and TRBJ2-7; tentatively, D is TRBD1 (6 bases). Trimming cost V 4 bases and J 3 bases, with 13 bases left between them. Germline V gene sequence: CDR1 SGHAT, CDR2 FQNNGV. The CDR3 is 14 amino acids. For the CDR3, the DNA is TGTGCCAGCAGCTCAATAACAGGGAGCTACGAGCAGTACTTC. Encoded protein: CASSSITGSYEQYF. Together with reference TRBV11-2 and TRBJ2-7, the CDR3 gives the full variable domain: EAGVAQSPRYKIIEKRQSVAFWCNPISGHATLYWYQQILGQGPKLLIQFQNNGVVDDSQLPKDRFSAERLKGVDSTLKIQPAKLEDSAVYLCASSSITGSYEQYFGPGTRLTVT.

The gene calls are TRBV18 and TRBJ1-1, with TRBD1 matching over 8 bases. This CDR3 has 15 residues. The J segment lost 0 bases and the V segment lost 4 bases, leaving 4 bases of the junction unmatched. Looked up from germline, CDR1 is KGHSH and CDR2 is LQKENI. The CDR3 loop is CASSRDRSLNTEAFF. In DNA, the CDR3 is TGTGCCAGCTCACGGGACAGGTCATTGAACACTGAAGCTTTCTTT.

V gene TRBV2 combines with J gene TRBJ1-2, with 9 bases that match TRBD1. The junction had 1 base not matched to a gene; V was cut back by 6 bases and J by 5 bases. Germline V gene data show CDR1 as SNHLY and CDR2 as FYNNEI. The CDR3 has 12 residues. CDR3 in amino acids: CASRDRGYGYTF. In DNA, the CDR3 is TGTGCCAGCAGGGACAGGGGATATGGCTACACCTTC.

This clone has just one count. The chain joins TRBV6-1 to TRBJ1-1; possible D gene TRBD1, 6 bases. CDR3 length: 15 residues. Germline V gene data show CDR1 as MNHNS and CDR2 as SASEGT. V was clipped by 7 bases and J by 4 bases, with 19 bases between them. The CDR3 nucleotides read TGTGCCAGCACTTTAAAGGGGGGGGTAGGCACTGAAGCTTTCTTT. Translating it yields CASTLKGGVGTEAFF.

The rearrangement uses TRBV30 and TRBJ2-2; 7 bases align to TRBD1. Germline CDR1 is GTSNPN and CDR2 is SVGIG (reference sequence). V shed 6 bases, J shed 0 bases, and the junction held 4 bases outside the gene matches. There are 14 residues in the CDR3. The CDR3 DNA sequence: TGTGCCTGCTGGGGGACAGCGAACACCGGGGAGCTGTTTTTT. Translation: CACWGTANTGELFF.

The V and J genes are TRBV6-2 or TRBV6-3 and TRBJ1-5; D call uncertain. Germline V gene data show CDR1 as MNHEY and CDR2 as SVGEGT. V lost 4 bases, J lost 2 bases, and 6 bases lay in between. The CDR3 runs to 13 residues. CDR3 sequence: CASSLDRNQPQHF. The CDR3 region has the DNA TGTGCCAGCAGTTTAGATCGCAATCAGCCCCAGCATTTT.

This sequence joins TRBV15 and TRBJ2-3; D not resolved. V lost 5 bases and J lost 0, with 12 bases in between. CDR3 length equals 15 residues. CDR1 LNHNV and CDR2 YYDKDF come from the germline V gene (reference sequence). The CDR3 here is CATSRRVRSTDTQYF. The CDR3 bases are TGTGCCACCAGCCGACGGGTAAGGAGCACAGATACGCAGTATTTT.

The chain has TRBV27 and TRBJ2-1; the D gene is possibly TRBD2 (6 bases). V was pared by 5 bases and J by 15 bases, with 23 bases between. CDR1 and CDR2 from the germline V gene are MNHEY and SMNVEV (reference sequence). The CDR3 has 14 amino acids. CDR3 in amino acids: CASSPGTAFRFGFF. In nucleotides, the CDR3 is TGTGCCAGCAGTCCCGGGACTGCGTTCCGCTTCGGGTTCTTC.

The V and J genes are TRBV18 and TRBJ2-3; tentative D call: TRBD1 (6 bases). The CDR3 runs to 16 residues. From germline, CDR1 is KGHSH and CDR2 LQKENI. The V end was cut by 3 bases, the J end by 0 bases, with 13 bases between. For the CDR3, the DNA is TGTGCCAGCTCACCTAACGCTGACAGGAGCACAGATACGCAGTATTTT. Its translation: CASSPNADRSTDTQYF.

The rearrangement uses TRBV6-5 and TRBJ1-2; a possible D gene is TRBD1 (5 bases). The CDR3 loop spans 15 amino acids. CDR1 is MNHEY, CDR2 SVGAGI, per germline. Trimming cost V 6 bases and J 4 bases, with 18 bases left between them. In nucleotides, the CDR3 is TGTGCCAGCAGGCCCCAAACACGGGGGACCTATGGCTACACCTTC. This codes for CASRPQTRGTYGYTF.

J is TRBJ2-2 and V is TRBV24-1; 9 nucleotides agree with TRBD1. V was pared by 3 bases and J by 5 bases, with 9 bases of the junction left unmatched. The CDR3 contains 17 residues. CDR1 and CDR2 from the germline V gene are KGHDR and SFDVKD. The CDR3: CATSDTRQGVRTGELFF. The CDR3, as DNA: TGTGCCACCAGTGATACTAGACAGGGGGTTCGGACCGGGGAGCTGTTTTTT.

Here the CDR3 DNA reads TGCGCCAGCAGGGAGGGAATGAACACTGAAGCTTTCTTT. Amino acid sequence: CASREGMNTEAFF. V usage is TRBV5-1 and J usage is TRBJ1-1; D is uncertain. CDR1 and CDR2 (germline): SGHRS, YFSETQ. V lost 5 bases and J 0 bases, leaving 8 bases between the germline ends. This CDR3 contains 13 residues.

The genes are TRBV19 and TRBJ2-5; 9 bases fit TRBD2. The CDR3 has 15 residues. Germline loops: CDR1 LNHDA, CDR2 SQIVND (reference sequence). V gave up 1 base and J gave up 2 bases; unmatched junction bases: 2. This CDR3 reads CASSIVTSGQETQYF. CDR3 nucleotide sequence: TGTGCCAGTAGTATAGTGACTAGCGGACAAGAGACCCAGTACTTC.

The chain carries TRBV5-1 and TRBJ2-2, with D possibly being TRBD1 (5 bases). The germline gives CDR1 SGHRS, CDR2 YFSETQ. The V end was cut by 3 bases, the J end by 0 bases, with 12 bases between. This CDR3 spans 16 amino acids. CDR3 residues: CASSSLETANTGELFF. CDR3 coding DNA: TGCGCCAGCAGCTCCCTCGAGACAGCGAACACCGGGGAGCTGTTTTTT.

This clone occurred once. The chain uses TRBV16 and TRBJ2-6, with 9 positions matching TRBD2. The CDR3 is 17 residues long. Germline trimming cut 4 bases from V and 0 bases from J; bases unmatched to any gene: 4. Germline values: CDR1 KGHSY, CDR2 FQNENV. CDR3 bases: TGTGCCAGCAGCCTGCGGGAGGGCCGCTCTGGGGCCAACGTCCTGACTTTC. It is translated as CASSLREGRSGANVLTF.

This clone is labeled as medium-sized. CDR3 protein: CATRGQFYGYTF. The CDR3 coding sequence is TGTGCCACAAGGGGACAATTCTATGGCTACACCTTC. The chain combines TRBV6-6 with TRBJ1-2, with D possibly being TRBD1 (6 bases). This CDR3 comprises 12 residues. Trimming cost V 10 bases and J 4 bases, with 13 bases left between them. In germline, CDR1 is MNHNY, CDR2 SVGAGI (reference sequence).

The chain is built from TRBV4-1 and TRBJ2-3, with 7 bases fitting TRBD2. V shed 5 bases, J shed 2 bases, and the junction held 4 bases outside the gene matches. This CDR3 has 14 amino acids. Germline CDR1 reads MGHRA; CDR2 reads YSYEKL. This CDR3 reads CASSYGTNTDTQYF. The CDR3 bases are TGCGCCAGCAGCTACGGGACTAACACAGATACGCAGTATTTT.

The rearrangement links TRBV5-6 to TRBJ1-2; 9 bases align to TRBD1. J lost 5 bases, V lost 4 bases, and 18 bases had no gene match. Germline assignment: CDR1 SGHDT and CDR2 YYEEEE. This CDR3 spans 18 amino acids. The chain's CDR3 is CASSKLGGQGRREYGYTF. CDR3 DNA sequence: TGTGCCAGCAGCAAACTGGGGGGACAGGGAAGGCGGGAGTATGGCTACACCTTC.

The chain uses TRBV7-9 and TRBJ2-3, with TRBD2 as a possible D gene (6 bases). The CDR3 length is 17 residues. Germline-derived CDR1 and CDR2 are SEHNR and FQNEAQ (reference sequence). V was pared by 1 base and J by 2 bases, with 16 bases between. For the CDR3, the DNA is TGTGCCAGCAGCTTAGTTTTCCGTGAGCGGGTCACAGATACGCAGTATTTT. Its translation is CASSLVFRERVTDTQYF.

This chain links TRBV19 with TRBJ1-2; unclear D gene. The germline gives CDR1 LNHDA, CDR2 SQIVND (reference sequence). The CDR3 spans 14 residues. Between the trimmed V and J ends, which lost 6 bases and 4 bases, there was a span of 15 bases. DNA of the CDR3: TGTGCCAGTAGCCCTCGGGGTGACGCCTATGGCTACACCTTC. It yields the protein CASSPRGDAYGYTF.

The rearrangement joins TRBV28 to TRBJ1-6, with 10 bases fitting TRBD1. CDR1 and CDR2 from the germline V gene are MDHEN and SYDVKM. This CDR3 comprises 14 residues. V was clipped by 4 bases and J by 8 bases; unmatched bases: 2. The CDR3: CASSSGQGDSPLHF. The CDR3 DNA follows: TGTGCCAGCAGTTCTGGACAGGGGGATTCACCCCTCCACTTT. The variable domain in full, with the rest retrieved from reference TRBV28 and TRBJ1-6, is DVKVTQSSRYLVKRTGEKVFLECVQDMDHENMFWYRQDPGLGLRLIYFSYDVKMKEKGDIPEGYSVSREKKERFSLILESASTNQTSMYLCASSSGQGDSPLHFGNGTRLTVT.

The V gene is TRBV7-8, the J gene TRBJ2-1; no definite D call. The CDR3 sequence is 15 residues long. Germline V gene sequence: CDR1 SGHVS, CDR2 FQNEAQ. V shed 2 bases and J shed 4 bases, with 12 bases lying between them. This chain's CDR3 is CASSLFLPVYNEQFF. As DNA, the CDR3 is TGTGCCAGCAGCTTATTCCTCCCCGTATACAATGAGCAGTTCTTC.

The count of this clone is one. The chain recombines TRBV21-1 with TRBJ2-4; the table calls TRBD1, which could not be checked here. TRBV21-1 is noted as a pseudogene. The CDR3 sequence is 16 residues long. The CDR3 sequence is CASSKEGQGEKNIQYF. CDR3 coding DNA: TGTGCCAGCAGCAAAGAAGGGCAGGGGGAGAAAAACATTCAGTACTTC.

This chain joins TRBV5-6 and TRBJ1-2; 12 bases are shared with TRBD1. V shed 5 bases, J shed 8 bases, and the junction held 19 bases outside the gene matches. Germline CDR1 SGHDT, CDR2 YYEEEE. The CDR3 is 18 residues long. CDR3 sequence: CASSYYRDRGREMGGYTF. The DNA of the CDR3 is TGTGCCAGCAGTTATTACCGGGACAGGGGGCGCGAAATGGGCGGCTACACCTTC.

This chain links TRBV11-2 with TRBJ2-1; possibly TRBD1 for D (5 bases). Trimming took off 5 bases at V and 8 bases at J, with 16 bases between the two ends. CDR3 length equals 14 residues. In germline, CDR1 is SGHAT, CDR2 FQNNGV. CDR3 nucleotide sequence: TGTGCCAGCAGCCCGAGATGGGGCCACGATGAGCAGTTCTTC. It codes for CASSPRWGHDEQFF.

CDR3 in DNA: TGTGCCAGCAGTTCCGCCCCTAGCGGGAGCTACTGGTACGAGCAGTACTTC. It specifies CASSSAPSGSYWYEQYF. The chain couples TRBV27 to TRBJ2-7, with TRBD2 identical over 10 bases. The V and J ends lost 4 bases and 4 bases, in that order; junction bases with no gene match: 13. The CDR3 length is 17 residues. Germline V CDR1 and CDR2: MNHEY, SMNVEV (reference sequence).

This sequence joins TRBV4-1 and TRBJ2-3; the match to TRBD1 covers 9 bases. The CDR3 spans 17 residues. Germline-derived CDR1 and CDR2 are MGHRA and YSYEKL. V shed 0 bases and J 2 bases; nucleotides not matched to a gene: 6. For the CDR3, the DNA is TGCGCCAGCAGCCAAGACCTGGGACAGGGAAACACAGATACGCAGTATTTT. It specifies CASSQDLGQGNTDTQYF.

This clone occurred a few times. The chain couples TRBV30 to TRBJ2-5, with D perhaps TRBD2 (5 bases). The germline V gene has CDR1 GTSNPN and CDR2 SVGIG (reference sequence). The CDR3 extends over 11 amino acids. V was cut by 4 bases and J by 7 bases, with 10 bases left in between. Written as DNA, the CDR3 is TGTGCCTGGATCACCCGGGGGACCCAGTACTTC. Protein: CAWITRGTQYF.

This clone was seen just once. One junction end disagrees with the germline gene, perhaps due to a read error. The rearrangement uses TRBV6-1 and TRBJ1-2, with TRBD1 matching over 10 bases. Per the germline V gene, CDR1 is MNHNS and CDR2 is SASEGT. The CDR3 extends over 16 amino acids. CDR3 coding DNA: TGTGCCAGCAGTGAAGCGGCAGCGGGACAGGGGTTCTGGCGGGGCTTC. Translated, it gives CASSEAAAGQGFWRGF.

The gene calls are TRBV6-4 and TRBJ1-2, with D perhaps matching TRBD1 (5 bases). The germline gives CDR1 MRHNA, CDR2 SNTAGT. The ends were cut back, 0 bases at V and 4 bases at J, with 15 bases in the middle. The CDR3 sequence is 16 residues long. Written as DNA, the CDR3 is TGTGCCAGCAGTGACTCTCGGGGGAAAACGTCCTATGGCTACACCTTC. As protein: CASSDSRGKTSYGYTF.